Below, 5 T cell receptor beta chains from the same sample are listed, as sequenced in a study of cytomegalovirus exposure and HLA in healthy donors. Use of 60 Vbeta and 13 Jbeta primers characterized the PCR. Clones were read by immunoSEQ multiplex PCR, and TCRdb kept only the in-frame ones, dropping some. The table lists about 140,000 clones, roughly four fifths of them singletons. Sequenced material: PBMCs. Receptor source: a man between 18 and 29 years old in good health and CMV-seropositive.

The table lists this clone with a few counts. Other DNA sequences in this specimen translate into the identical CDR3. The V and J genes are TRBV2 and TRBJ1-1; no reliable D call. This CDR3 comprises 11 residues. CDR1 is SNHLY, CDR2 FYNNEI, per germline. Deletions cut 7 bases from V and 5 bases from J, with 8 bases between. The CDR3 is CASNRGTEAFF. CDR3 in DNA: TGTGCCAGCAACCGAGGGACTGAAGCTTTCTTT. Together with reference TRBV2 and TRBJ1-1, the CDR3 gives the full variable domain: EPEVTQTPSHQVTQMGQEVILRCVPISNHLYFYWYRQILGQKVEFLVSFYNNEISEKSEIFDDQFSVERPDGSNFTLKIRSTKLEDSAMYFCASNRGTEAFFGQGTRLTVV.

The genes are TRBV28 and TRBJ2-3; 9 nucleotides match TRBD2. The J segment lost 6 bases and the V segment lost 2 bases, leaving 3 bases of the junction unmatched. The length of the CDR3 is 14 residues. CDR1 is MDHEN and CDR2 is SYDVKM in the germline V gene. DNA of the CDR3: TGTGCCAGCAGTTTAGCGGGAGGGTCGGATACGCAGTATTTT. Translated: CASSLAGGSDTQYF.

The gene calls are TRBV14 and TRBJ1-3; D unresolved. Germline V gene sequence: CDR1 SGHDN, CDR2 FVKESK. V shed 2 bases and J shed 3 bases, with 2 bases lying between them. The CDR3 is 12 residues long. The CDR3 DNA is TGTGCCAGCAGCCAATATGGAAACACCATATATTTT. This gives the protein CASSQYGNTIYF.

This sequence joins TRBV7-9 and TRBJ2-2, with a possible D match to TRBD1 (5 bases). V was clipped by 5 bases and J by 2 bases, with 12 bases between them. Germline CDR1 reads SEHNR; CDR2 reads FQNEAQ (reference sequence). The CDR3 covers 15 residues. This CDR3 is CASSPLGVNTGELFF. In nucleotides, the CDR3 is TGTGCCAGCAGCCCCTTAGGGGTAAACACCGGGGAGCTGTTTTTT.

This chain uses TRBV28 with TRBJ2-3; the D gene is possibly TRBD1 (5 bases). The CDR3 is made up of 13 amino acids. Germline-derived CDR1 and CDR2 are MDHEN and SYDVKM. V lost 3 bases and J 4 bases, leaving 8 bases between the germline ends. CDR3 bases: TGTGCCAGCAGTTTTCCAGGGCCAGATACGCAGTATTTT. It specifies CASSFPGPDTQYF.